This T cell receptor beta chain is from a study of blood T cell repertoires in COVID-19. This table comes from immunoSEQ multiplex PCR, and its TCRdb copy is limited to in-frame clones, with some not included. The data hold more than 40,000 clones, with approximately 88% observed a single time. This clone was seen a single time. Material for sequencing was peripheral blood. The clonotype comes from a man aged 45 to 65 with active COVID-19.

CDR3 nucleotide sequence: TGTGCCAGCTCACCATTCCAGGAGAACACCGGGGAGCTGTTTTTT. This sequence encodes CASSPFQENTGELFF. The chain combines TRBV18 with TRBJ2-2; D is uncertain. V shed 2 bases and J shed 1 base, with 8 bases lying between them. This CDR3 has 15 residues. Per germline, CDR1 KGHSH and CDR2 LQKENI.